The 10 T cell receptor beta chains below come from one sample, sequenced in a study of T cells after yellow fever vaccination. TCRdb re-derived calls from the 5' RACE reads in MiXCR, one entry per CDR3 protein. The sample has about 220,000 distinct CDR3 sequences; approximately 3% are singletons. This specimen consisted of CD4+ T cells sorted from PBMCs, obtained 10 days after the yellow fever booster vaccination. The receptors were gathered from a young man who received the YFV17D yellow fever vaccine.

This clonotype was counted a few times. The chain has TRBV7-2 and TRBJ2-4; either TRBD1 or TRBD2 may supply D (5 bases each). The CDR3 length is 15 residues. CDR1 is SGHTA, CDR2 FQGNSA, per germline. The V gene lost 4 bases and the J gene lost 6 bases, with 16 bases spanning the gap. As DNA, the CDR3 is TGTGCCAGCAGCTCCACTCGGGACCGCGGAAACATTCAGTACTTC. Translated: CASSSTRDRGNIQYF.

This clonotype was counted at least ten times. The chain recombines TRBV3-1 with TRBJ2-7, with D possibly TRBD2 on 5 matching bases. Trimming took 1 base from V and 6 from J, leaving 16 bases between them. Germline CDR1 reads LGHDT; CDR2 reads YNNKEL (reference sequence). CDR3 size: 15 residues. CDR3 sequence: CASSQAAGSGREQYF. The CDR3 bases are TGTGCCAGCAGCCAAGCCGCGGGTTCGGGCCGCGAGCAGTACTTC.

This clonotype has a single count. A read error may explain this, as a much larger clone is one base away. The V gene is TRBV28, the J gene TRBJ1-1; TRBD1 matches at 9 bases. V lost 8 bases to trimming and J lost 3 bases; unmatched junction nucleotides: 7. The CDR3 has 14 amino acids. CDR1 and CDR2 from the germline V gene are MDHEN and SYDVKM. CDR3 amino acids: CASCSGQGHTEAFF. The CDR3 coding sequence is TGTGCCAGCTGTTCTGGACAGGGGCACACTGAAGCTTTCTTT.

This clonotype was counted many times. This rearrangement joins TRBV30 to TRBJ2-3, with a possible D match to TRBD1 (6 bases). The germline CDR1 and CDR2 sequences are GTSNPN and SVGIG (reference sequence). The CDR3 has 15 residues. V was clipped by 3 bases and J by 5 bases, with 18 bases between them. DNA of the CDR3: TGTGCCTGGAGGAGGTGGGGGCAGGGTGTAGATACGCAGTATTTT. Translation gives CAWRRWGQGVDTQYF.

This clonotype has a count of ten or more. The chain uses TRBV29-1 and TRBJ1-1, with D uncertain. Germline CDR1 and CDR2: SQVTM and ANQGSEA. Trimming stripped 4 bases from V and 6 bases from J, with 18 bases between. CDR3 length: 14 amino acids. The CDR3 spells CSVVEYTKPSEAFF. In DNA form, the CDR3 reads TGCAGCGTTGTCGAGTATACTAAACCATCTGAAGCTTTCTTT. Complete variable domain (other parts from reference TRBV29-1 and TRBJ1-1): SAVISQKPSRDICQRGTSLTIQCQVDSQVTMMFWYRQQPGQSLTLIATANQGSEATYESGFVIDKFPISRPNLTFSTLTVSNMSPEDSSIYLCSVVEYTKPSEAFFGQGTRLTVV.

This clonotype was recorded at least ten times. The rearrangement links TRBV5-4 to TRBJ2-3, with 10 bases aligning to TRBD2. The CDR3 consists of 16 residues. Looked up from germline, CDR1 is SGHNT and CDR2 is YYREEE (reference sequence). The V and J ends lost 4 bases and 2 bases, in that order; junction bases with no gene match: 7. This chain's CDR3 is CASSDERGGATDTQYF. CDR3 nucleotides: TGTGCCAGCAGCGACGAGCGGGGGGGCGCCACAGATACGCAGTATTTT.

The table lists this clonotype with many counts. The V and J genes are TRBV9 and TRBJ2-1; no clear D gene. From germline, CDR1 is SGDLS and CDR2 YYNGEE. The germline V and J ends were trimmed by 5 bases and 0 bases, with 9 bases remaining between them. The CDR3 runs to 14 residues. The CDR3 bases are TGTGCCAGCAGTGAAAAGAGCTCCTACAATGAGCAGTTCTTC. Its translation is CASSEKSSYNEQFF. Supplemented by reference TRBV9 and TRBJ2-1, the full variable domain reads DSGVTQTPKHLITATGQRVTLRCSPRSGDLSVYWYQQSLDQGLQFLIQYYNGEERAKGNILERFSAQQFPDLHSELNLSSLELGDSALYFCASSEKSSYNEQFFGPGTRLTVL.

This clonotype was observed at least ten times. The gene calls are TRBV5-1 and TRBJ1-4; possible D gene TRBD1, 6 bases. Germline V gives CDR1 SGHRS, CDR2 YFSETQ. The germline V and J ends were trimmed by 4 bases and 6 bases, with 13 bases remaining between them. The CDR3 runs to 14 residues. The CDR3 bases are TGCGCCAGCAGCAGGCGGACAGCGGATGAAAAACTGTTTTTT. It encodes CASSRRTADEKLFF.

This clonotype has more than one count but fewer than ten. This chain uses TRBV27 with TRBJ1-1; possible D gene TRBD1, 5 bases. V was clipped by 6 bases and J by 4 bases, with 9 bases between them. The CDR3 has 12 residues. Germline V gene data show CDR1 as MNHEY and CDR2 as SMNVEV (reference sequence). In nucleotides, the CDR3 is TGTGCCAGCAGCTCAGACAGCACTGAAGCTTTCTTT. Protein: CASSSDSTEAFF.

This clonotype was seen at least ten times. The J gene is TRBJ2-1, the V gene TRBV7-2, with D possibly being TRBD1 (6 bases). V lost 4 bases, J lost 4 bases, and 14 bases lay in between. CDR1 SGHTA and CDR2 FQGNSA come from the germline V gene. This CDR3 comprises 15 residues. CDR3 in DNA: TGTGCCAGCAGCTCCTCAGGGACATCTTACAATGAGCAGTTCTTC. Protein product: CASSSSGTSYNEQFF. Variable domain in full (rest from reference TRBV7-2 and TRBJ2-1): GAGVSQSPSNKVTEKGKDVELRCDPISGHTALYWYRQSLGQGLEFLIYFQGNSAPDKSGLPSDRFSAERTGGSVSTLTIQRTQQEDSAVYLCASSSSGTSYNEQFFGPGTRLTVL.